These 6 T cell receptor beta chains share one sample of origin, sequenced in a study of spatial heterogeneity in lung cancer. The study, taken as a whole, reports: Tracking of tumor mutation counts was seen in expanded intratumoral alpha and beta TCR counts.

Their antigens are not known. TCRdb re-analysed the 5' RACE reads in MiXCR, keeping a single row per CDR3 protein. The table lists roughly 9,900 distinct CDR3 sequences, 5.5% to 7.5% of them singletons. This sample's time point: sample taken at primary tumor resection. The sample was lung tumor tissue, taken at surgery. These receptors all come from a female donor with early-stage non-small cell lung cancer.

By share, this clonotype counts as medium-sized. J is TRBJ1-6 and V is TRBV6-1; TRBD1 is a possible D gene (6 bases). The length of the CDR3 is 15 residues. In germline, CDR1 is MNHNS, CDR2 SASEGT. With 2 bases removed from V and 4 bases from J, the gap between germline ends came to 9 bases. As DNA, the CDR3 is TGTGCCAGCAGTGAAATGGGACAATATAATTCACCCCTCCACTTT. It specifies CASSEMGQYNSPLHF.

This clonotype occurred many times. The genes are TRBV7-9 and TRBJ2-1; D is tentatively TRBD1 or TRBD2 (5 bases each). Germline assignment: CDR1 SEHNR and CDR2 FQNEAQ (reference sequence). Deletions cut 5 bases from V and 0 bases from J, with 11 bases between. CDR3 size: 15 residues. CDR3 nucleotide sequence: TGTGCCAGCAGCCATAGGGACGCCTCCTACAATGAGCAGTTCTTC. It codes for CASSHRDASYNEQFF.

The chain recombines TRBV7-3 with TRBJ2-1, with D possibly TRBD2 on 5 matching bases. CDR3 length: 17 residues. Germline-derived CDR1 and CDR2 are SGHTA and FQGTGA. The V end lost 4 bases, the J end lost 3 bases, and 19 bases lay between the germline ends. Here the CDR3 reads CASSSPERTGGYNEQFF. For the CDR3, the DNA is TGTGCCAGCAGCTCCCCCGAGAGGACCGGAGGCTACAATGAGCAGTTCTTC.

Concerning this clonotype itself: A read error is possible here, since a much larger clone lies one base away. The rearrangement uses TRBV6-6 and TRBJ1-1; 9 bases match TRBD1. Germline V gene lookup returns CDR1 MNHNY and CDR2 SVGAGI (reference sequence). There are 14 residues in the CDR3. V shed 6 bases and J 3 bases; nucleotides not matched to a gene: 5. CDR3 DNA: TGTGCCAGCAGAATACAGGGGGCTGACACTGAAGCTTTCTTT. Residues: CASRIQGADTEAFF.

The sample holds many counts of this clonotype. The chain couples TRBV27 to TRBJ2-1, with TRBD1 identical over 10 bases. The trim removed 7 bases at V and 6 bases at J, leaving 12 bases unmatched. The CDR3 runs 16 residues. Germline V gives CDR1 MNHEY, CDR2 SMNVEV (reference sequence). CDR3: CASTPTPGQGRNEQFF. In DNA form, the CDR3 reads TGTGCCAGCACGCCAACTCCGGGACAGGGGCGCAATGAGCAGTTCTTC.

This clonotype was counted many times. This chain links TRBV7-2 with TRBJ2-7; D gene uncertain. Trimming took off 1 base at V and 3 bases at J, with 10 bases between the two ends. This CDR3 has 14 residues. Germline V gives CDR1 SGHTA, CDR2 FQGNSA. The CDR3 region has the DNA TGTGCCAGCAGCTTAGGGTTCGGCTTCTACGAGCAGTACGTC. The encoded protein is CASSLGFGFYEQYV.